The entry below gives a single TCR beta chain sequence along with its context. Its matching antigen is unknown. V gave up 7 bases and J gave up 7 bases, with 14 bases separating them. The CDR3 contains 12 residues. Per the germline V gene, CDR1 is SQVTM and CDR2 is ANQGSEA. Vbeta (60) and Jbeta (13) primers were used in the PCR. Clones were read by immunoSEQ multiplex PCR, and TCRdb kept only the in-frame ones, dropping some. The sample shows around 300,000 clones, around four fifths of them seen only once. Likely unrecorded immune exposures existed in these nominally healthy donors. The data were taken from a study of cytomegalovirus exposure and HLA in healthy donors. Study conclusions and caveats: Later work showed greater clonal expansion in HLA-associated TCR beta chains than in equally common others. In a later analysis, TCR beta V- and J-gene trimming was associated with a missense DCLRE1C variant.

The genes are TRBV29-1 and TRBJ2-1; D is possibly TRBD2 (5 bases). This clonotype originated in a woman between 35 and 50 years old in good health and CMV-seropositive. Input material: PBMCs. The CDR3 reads CSAEGLKNEQFF. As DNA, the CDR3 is TGCAGCGCCGAGGGTCTTAAAAATGAGCAGTTCTTC.